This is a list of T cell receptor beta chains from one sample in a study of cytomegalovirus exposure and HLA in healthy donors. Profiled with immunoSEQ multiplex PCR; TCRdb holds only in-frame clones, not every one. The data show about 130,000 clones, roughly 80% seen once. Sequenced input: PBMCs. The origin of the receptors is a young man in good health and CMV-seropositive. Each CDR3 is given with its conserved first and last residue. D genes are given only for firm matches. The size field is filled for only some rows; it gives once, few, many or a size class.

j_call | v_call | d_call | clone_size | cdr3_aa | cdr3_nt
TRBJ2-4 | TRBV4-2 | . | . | CASSQDWDTADIQYF | TGTGCCAGCAGCCAAGATTGGGACACCGCGGACATTCAGTACTTC
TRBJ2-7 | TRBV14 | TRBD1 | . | CASSRLGTGGLEQYF | TGTGCCAGCAGCCGTTTGGGTACAGGGGGTCTCGAGCAGTACTTC
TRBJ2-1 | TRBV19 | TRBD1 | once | CASTFVGQGYNEQFF | TGTGCCAGTACTTTCGTGGGACAGGGGTACAATGAGCAGTTCTTC
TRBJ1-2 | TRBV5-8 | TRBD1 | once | CASSQLRDRGHGYTF | TGTGCCAGCAGCCAGTTACGGGACAGGGGGCATGGCTACACCTTC
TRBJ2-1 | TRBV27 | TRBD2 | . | CASSRTSGRSRNEQFF | TGTGCCAGCAGCCGGACTAGCGGGAGGTCTCGCAATGAGCAGTTCTTC
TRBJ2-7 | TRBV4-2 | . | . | CASSKGSTYEQYF | TGTGCCAGCAGCAAGGGGTCCACCTACGAGCAGTACTTC
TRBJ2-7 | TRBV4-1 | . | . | CASSQDMGQASYEQYF | TGCGCCAGCAGCCAAGATATGGGGCAGGCCTCCTACGAGCAGTACTTC
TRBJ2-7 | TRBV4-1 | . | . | CASSQAPDSSREQYF | TGCGCCAGCAGCCAAGCGCCGGACTCATCTCGGGAGCAGTACTTC
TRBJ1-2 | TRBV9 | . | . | CASSGRVNYGYTF | TGTGCCAGCAGCGGGAGGGTTAACTATGGCTACACCTTC
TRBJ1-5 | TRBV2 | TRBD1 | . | CASSATGGLGQPQHF | TGTGCCAGCAGCGCGACAGGGGGCTTAGGTCAGCCCCAGCATTTT
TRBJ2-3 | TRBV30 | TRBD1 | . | CAWSAGDRFTDTQYF | TGTGCCTGGAGTGCTGGGGACAGATTCACAGATACGCAGTATTTT
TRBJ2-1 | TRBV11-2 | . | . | CASSRSGTRYNEQFF | TGTGCCAGCAGCCGGTCCGGGACAAGGTATAATGAGCAGTTCTTC
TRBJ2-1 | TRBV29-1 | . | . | CSVEGLEALGEQFF | TGCAGCGTTGAAGGACTAGAGGCTTTGGGTGAGCAGTTCTTC
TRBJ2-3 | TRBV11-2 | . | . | CASSLQAVRGSYTDTQYF | TGTGCCAGCAGCCTCCAGGCTGTACGGGGTTCCTACACAGATACGCAGTATTTT
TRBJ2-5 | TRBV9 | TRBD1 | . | CASSVASTGGETQYF | TGTGCCAGCAGCGTAGCCTCAACAGGGGGGGAGACCCAGTACTTC
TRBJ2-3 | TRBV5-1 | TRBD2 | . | CASSLSSGEDTQYF | TGCGCCAGCAGCTTGAGTAGCGGGGAGGATACGCAGTATTTT
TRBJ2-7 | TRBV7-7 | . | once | CASSFAPTDRGYEQYF | TGTGCCAGCAGTTTCGCCCCTACTGATAGAGGCTACGAGCAGTACTTC
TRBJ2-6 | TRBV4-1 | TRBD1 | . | CASSQPGQRISGANVLTF | TGCGCCAGCAGCCAGCCGGGACAGCGGATCTCTGGGGCCAACGTCCTGACTTTC
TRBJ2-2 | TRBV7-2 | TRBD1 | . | CASSPGRDRGTGELFF | TGTGCCAGCAGCCCGGGTCGGGACAGGGGCACCGGGGAGCTGTTTTTT
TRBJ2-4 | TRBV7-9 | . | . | CASSPPQGTLAKNIQYF | TGTGCCAGCAGCCCACCACAGGGAACACTAGCCAAAAACATTCAGTACTTC
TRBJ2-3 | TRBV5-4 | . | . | CASSSRTGTDTQYF | TGTGCCAGCAGCTCGAGAACGGGAACAGATACGCAGTATTTT
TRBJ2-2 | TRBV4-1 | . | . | CASSQAGEDGELFF | TGCGCCAGCAGCCAAGCCGGGGAAGATGGGGAGCTGTTTTTT
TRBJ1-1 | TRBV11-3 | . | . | CASSFGGRTEAFF | TGTGCCAGCAGCTTCGGAGGGCGCACTGAAGCTTTCTTT
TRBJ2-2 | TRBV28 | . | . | CASTPLGYTGELFF | TGTGCCAGCACCCCCCTGGGCTACACCGGGGAGCTGTTTTTT
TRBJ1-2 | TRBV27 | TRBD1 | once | CASSFQTGAGGYTF | TGTGCCAGCAGTTTCCAGACAGGGGCCGGTGGCTACACCTTC
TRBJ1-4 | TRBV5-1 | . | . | CASSLVGAELFF | TGCGCCAGCAGCTTGGTAGGGGCGGAACTGTTTTTT
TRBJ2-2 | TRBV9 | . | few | CASTATRGSGNTGELFF | TGTGCCAGCACCGCCACGAGGGGTAGCGGAAACACCGGGGAGCTGTTTTTT
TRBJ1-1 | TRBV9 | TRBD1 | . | CASSVRQGYEAFF | TGTGCCAGCAGCGTCAGACAGGGGTATGAAGCTTTCTTT
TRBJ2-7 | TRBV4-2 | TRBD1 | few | CASSQDLGDRYSYEQYF | TGTGCCAGCAGCCAAGACCTTGGGGACAGATACTCCTACGAGCAGTACTTC
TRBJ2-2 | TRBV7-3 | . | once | CASSLDYSNTGELFF | TGTGCCAGCAGCTTAGACTATTCGAACACCGGGGAGCTGTTTTTT
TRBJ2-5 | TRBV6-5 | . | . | CASSYGATQETQYF | TGTGCCAGCAGTTACGGAGCCACGCAAGAGACCCAGTACTTC
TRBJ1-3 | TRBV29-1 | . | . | CSVEDRVIENTIYF | TGCAGCGTTGAAGACAGGGTTATCGAAAACACCATATATTTT
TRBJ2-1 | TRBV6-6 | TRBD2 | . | CASSYSASGYNEQFF | TGTGCCAGCAGTTACTCGGCTAGCGGGTACAATGAGCAGTTCTTC
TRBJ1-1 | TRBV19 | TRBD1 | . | CASRTQGGAFF | TGTGCCAGTAGAACACAGGGGGGAGCTTTCTTT
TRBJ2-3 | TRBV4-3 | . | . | CASSQDRGTSTDTQYF | TGCGCCAGCAGCCAAGACAGGGGGACTAGCACAGATACGCAGTATTTT
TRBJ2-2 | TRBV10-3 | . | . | CAGGGVGGPNTGELFF | TGTGCCGGAGGTGGGGTAGGCGGGCCGAACACCGGGGAGCTGTTTTTT
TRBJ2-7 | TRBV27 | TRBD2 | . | CASGTSVVREQYF | TGTGCCAGCGGGACTAGCGTGGTACGAGAGCAGTACTTC
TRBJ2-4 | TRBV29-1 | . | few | CSATAKKNIQYF | TGCAGCGCAACAGCAAAAAAAAACATTCAGTACTTC
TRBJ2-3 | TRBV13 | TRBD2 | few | CASSISGTGTDTQYF | TGTGCCAGCAGCATTAGCGGGACTGGCACAGATACGCAGTATTTT
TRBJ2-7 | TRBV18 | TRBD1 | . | CASSPGTGDEQYF | TGTGCCAGCTCACCCGGGACAGGGGACGAGCAGTACTTC
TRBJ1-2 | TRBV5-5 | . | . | CASSLFWDRGYGYTF | TGTGCCAGCAGCTTGTTCTGGGATAGGGGCTATGGCTACACCTTC
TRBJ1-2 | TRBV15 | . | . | CATSRIGTHYGYTF | TGTGCCACCAGCAGGATCGGGACACATTATGGCTACACCTTC